This T cell receptor (beta chain) was documented in a study of CD8+CD57+ T cells in acquired aplastic anemia. The template for TCR beta VDJ and CDR3 sequence profiling was genomic DNA. TCRdb itself ran the reads through MiXCR, one entry per CDR3 protein. The table shows roughly 150,000 distinct CDR3 sequences, with about half occurring only once. On this clonotype: Its cognate antigen is unknown.

CDR3 size: 15 residues. Trimming cost V 6 bases and J 1 base, with 13 bases left between them. Germline V gene sequence: CDR1 KGHDR, CDR2 SFDVKD. The sequenced patients had an expansion of CD8+CD57+ cells seen by flow cytometry. Patients, without exception, had severe acquired aplastic anemia. General study points: CD8+ Simpson's diversity showed no significant patient-control difference.

The clonotype was recovered from a human donor with aplastic anemia. The chain carries TRBV24-1 and TRBJ2-3, with a weak D call TRBD1 (5 bases). The sequenced material came from sorted CD4+, CD8+, or CD8+CD57+ T cells (not recorded which) from PBMCs. The CDR3 region is CATSQGVRGTDTQYF. The CDR3 nucleotides read TGTGCCACCAGTCAAGGTGTCAGGGGCACAGATACGCAGTATTTT.